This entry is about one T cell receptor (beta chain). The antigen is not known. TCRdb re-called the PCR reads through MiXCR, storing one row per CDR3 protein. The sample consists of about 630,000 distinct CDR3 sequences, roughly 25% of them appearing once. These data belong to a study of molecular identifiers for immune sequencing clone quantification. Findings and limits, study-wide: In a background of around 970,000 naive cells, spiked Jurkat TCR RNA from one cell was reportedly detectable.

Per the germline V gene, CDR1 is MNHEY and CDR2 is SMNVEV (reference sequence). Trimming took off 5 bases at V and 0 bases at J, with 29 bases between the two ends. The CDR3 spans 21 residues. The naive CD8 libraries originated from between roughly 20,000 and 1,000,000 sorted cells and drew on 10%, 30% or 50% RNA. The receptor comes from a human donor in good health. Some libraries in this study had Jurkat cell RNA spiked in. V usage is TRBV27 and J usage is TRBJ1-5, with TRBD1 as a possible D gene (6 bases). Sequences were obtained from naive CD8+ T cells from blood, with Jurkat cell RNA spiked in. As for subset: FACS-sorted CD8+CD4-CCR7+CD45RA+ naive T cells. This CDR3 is CASSLLYRGTPLTYSNQPQHF. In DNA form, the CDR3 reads TGTGCCAGCAGTCTCTTATACCGAGGGACACCGTTAACTTATAGCAATCAGCCCCAGCATTTT.